This T cell receptor beta chain was identified during a study of control samples from healthy donors and cancer patients. Sequencing used immunoSEQ multiplex PCR; TCRdb keeps in-frame clones, though not all of them. In total, the table holds some 190,000 clones. CDR1 is SGHAT, CDR2 FQNNGV, per germline. The CDR3 length is 12 residues. V lost 3 bases and J 4 bases, leaving 6 bases between the germline ends. The receptor was isolated from a woman aged 30 to 39 in good health. This sequence joins TRBV11-2 and TRBJ1-1, with D unclear. Sequenced input: blood. As DNA, the CDR3 is TGTGCCAGCAGCTTCGGTCTCACTGAAGCTTTCTTT. Its protein is CASSFGLTEAFF.